The rows below give T cell receptor beta chains drawn from one sample of a study of cytomegalovirus exposure and HLA in healthy donors. TCRdb's copy holds only in-frame clones and misses some; the assay was immunoSEQ multiplex PCR. Of about 140,000 clones listed, 80% are singletons. Source material: PBMCs. The receptors here all came from a man between 50 and 59 years old in good health and CMV-seronegative. CDR3s include the opening cysteine and the closing phenylalanine or tryptophan. A D gene is named only where the DNA matches it firmly. Size is omitted from some rows. Given values are once, few, many or a class for expanded clones.

TGTGCCTGGAGTGGACAGGGGAGGGAGCAGTACTTC,CAWSGQGREQYF,NA,TRBD1,TRBJ2-7,TRBV30
TGTGCCAGCAGTTACAGGGGTAGTTGGTCAGGGGATGGCTACACCTTC,CASSYRGSWSGDGYTF,NA,NA,TRBJ1-2,TRBV6-5
TGTGCCTGGGCCGGGACAGAAGCCTCCACCTTTGGCTACACCTTC,CAWAGTEASTFGYTF,NA,TRBD1,TRBJ1-2,TRBV30
TGTGCCAGCAGCTTAACAGGGGGAGAGACCCAGTACTTC,CASSLTGGETQYF,NA,TRBD1,TRBJ2-5,TRBV9
TGTGCCAGCAGCGAAGACAGGGGCAATCAGCCCCAGCATTTT,CASSEDRGNQPQHF,NA,TRBD1,TRBJ1-5,TRBV2
TGTGCCAGCAGCGCAGGGGGCTTAACAAATCAGCCCCAGCATTTT,CASSAGGLTNQPQHF,once,TRBD1,TRBJ1-5,TRBV7-2
TGTGCCAGCAGCGTAGACAGATCGAATGAGCAGTTCTTC,CASSVDRSNEQFF,once,NA,TRBJ2-1,TRBV11-3
TGCGCCAGCAGCGGGGCAAGGGGGCGCGACACTGAAGCTTTCTTT,CASSGARGRDTEAFF,NA,TRBD1,TRBJ1-1,TRBV5-1
TGTGCCAGCAGCTTGGGGACTACTAAAGCTAGGGGCTACACCTTC,CASSLGTTKARGYTF,NA,NA,TRBJ1-2,TRBV5-6
TGTGCCAGCAGGGAGTCGGGAGGGAAGAACACCGGGGAGCTGTTTTTT,CASRESGGKNTGELFF,NA,TRBD2,TRBJ2-2,TRBV27
TGTGCCAGCAGCTATGGGGGTCGAGCGGGAGGGTCCTACGAGCAGTACTTC,CASSYGGRAGGSYEQYF,NA,TRBD2,TRBJ2-7,TRBV5-6
TGTGCCAGCAGTATCATAGGGGGCGGGGGGACTGAAGCTTTCTTT,CASSIIGGGGTEAFF,NA,TRBD1,TRBJ1-1,TRBV27
TGTGCCAGCAGCTCTGCCGGGACAGCCCGTAATTCACCCCTCCACTTT,CASSSAGTARNSPLHF,NA,TRBD1,TRBJ1-6,TRBV11-3
TGTGCCAGCAGCCCCACTCGGGACAAGAACACTGAAGCTTTCTTT,CASSPTRDKNTEAFF,NA,NA,TRBJ1-1,TRBV5-4
TGTGCCAGCAGTTCCGGGACAGGGAAATACGAGCAGTACTTC,CASSSGTGKYEQYF,few,TRBD1,TRBJ2-7,TRBV6-5
TGTGCCAGCAGAGAACGGGACAAGTACAATGAGCAGTTCTTC,CASRERDKYNEQFF,NA,NA,TRBJ2-1,TRBV5-6
TGTGCCAGCAGCTTGGAACCAGCTGGAAACACCATATATTTT,CASSLEPAGNTIYF,once,NA,TRBJ1-3,TRBV5-4
TGTGCCAGCAGCTCCCAAAGAGGGACTACCGAGGATTACGAGCAGTACTTC,CASSSQRGTTEDYEQYF,NA,TRBD2,TRBJ2-7,TRBV7-9
TGTGCCAGCAGCAGGACAGGGGGACCCCAGCATTTT,CASSRTGGPQHF,once,TRBD1,TRBJ1-5,TRBV5-6
TGCGCCAGCAGCTTGCCGGCTAGCGGTCAAGAGACCCAGTACTTC,CASSLPASGQETQYF,NA,TRBD2,TRBJ2-5,TRBV5-1
TGTGCCAGCAGAGCCGGGGGGCAAGGCAACACCGGGGAGCTGTTTTTT,CASRAGGQGNTGELFF,NA,NA,TRBJ2-2,TRBV7-9
TGTGCCAGCAGCCTACCCACGAAAGAGACCCAGTACTTC,CASSLPTKETQYF,NA,NA,TRBJ2-5,TRBV5-4